One sample yielded the 20 T cell receptor beta chains listed below, sequenced in a study of cytomegalovirus exposure and HLA in healthy donors. Method: immunoSEQ multiplex PCR; TCRdb's copy keeps in-frame clones and lacks some. The sample holds approximately 150,000 clones, approximately 86% seen once. Sequencing was performed on PBMCs. The receptors stem from a man aged 18 to 30 in good health and CMV-seropositive.

CDR3 residues: CASSIGQGIIQETQYF. CDR3 coding DNA: TGCGCCAGCAGCATAGGACAGGGTATTATACAAGAGACCCAGTACTTC. This chain connects TRBV5-1 to TRBJ2-5; 8 bases line up with TRBD1. V lost 4 bases and J lost 2; bases outside the gene matches: 10. Per the germline V gene, CDR1 is SGHRS and CDR2 is YFSETQ. The CDR3 covers 16 residues.

The rearrangement links TRBV6-6 to TRBJ1-1, with D perhaps TRBD1 (5 bases). The ends were cut back, 4 bases at V and 2 bases at J, with 17 bases in the middle. The CDR3 loop spans 16 amino acids. Germline CDR1 MNHNY, CDR2 SVGAGI (reference sequence). CDR3 amino acids: CASSSHDPGGNTEAFF. CDR3 DNA sequence: TGTGCCAGCAGTTCCCATGACCCCGGGGGAAACACTGAAGCTTTCTTT.

V usage is TRBV7-9 and J usage is TRBJ2-7; 7 bases are a match to TRBD2. Germline V gene sequence: CDR1 SEHNR, CDR2 FQNEAQ (reference sequence). With 3 bases clipped from V and 2 bases from J, the junction kept 10 bases outside the gene matches. The CDR3 covers 16 residues. CDR3 amino acids: CASSFAGTGGTYEQYF. The CDR3 DNA reads as TGTGCCAGCAGCTTTGCAGGGACGGGAGGCACCTACGAGCAGTACTTC. Supplemented by reference TRBV7-9 and TRBJ2-7, the full variable domain reads DTGVSQNPRHKITKRGQNVTFRCDPISEHNRLYWYRQTLGQGPEFLTYFQNEAQLEKSRLLSDRFSAERPKGSFSTLEIQRTEQGDSAMYLCASSFAGTGGTYEQYFGPGTRLTVT.

The chain employs TRBV6-5 and TRBJ2-1, with TRBD1 matching over 7 bases. Germline assignment: CDR1 MNHEY and CDR2 SVGAGI. CDR3 size: 15 residues. The trim removed 7 bases at V and 5 bases at J, leaving 11 bases unmatched. The CDR3 loop is CASNPLDRRDNEQFF. The CDR3 DNA sequence: TGTGCCAGCAACCCCCTGGACAGGAGAGACAATGAGCAGTTCTTC.

The chain carries TRBV6-5 and TRBJ2-7, with a tentative D call TRBD1 (6 bases). The CDR3 extends over 14 amino acids. V gave up 8 bases and J gave up 4 bases, with 18 bases separating them. Germline V gene sequence: CDR1 MNHEY, CDR2 SVGAGI. In DNA form, the CDR3 reads TGTGCCAGCGCGCACCAGGGGTCGGATTACGAGCAGTACTTC. This sequence encodes CASAHQGSDYEQYF.

This rearrangement joins TRBV7-8 to TRBJ1-3, with TRBD1 matching over 8 bases. Germline assignment: CDR1 SGHVS and CDR2 FQNEAQ. The J segment lost 2 bases and the V segment lost 8 bases, leaving 5 bases of the junction unmatched. The CDR3 runs 14 residues. The CDR3 loop is CASRPDRAGNTIYF. DNA of the CDR3: TGTGCCAGCCGCCCGGACAGGGCTGGAAACACCATATATTTT.

This clone appeared once. The genes are TRBV4-1 and TRBJ1-5, with 10 bases lining up with TRBD1. Trimming removed 4 bases from V and 7 bases from J; junction bases left unmatched: 19. This CDR3 has 19 residues. Germline loops: CDR1 MGHRA, CDR2 YSYEKL. CDR3 sequence: CASSRGGGGGDRGRQPQHF. The DNA for the CDR3 is TGCGCCAGCAGCCGGGGAGGAGGCGGCGGGGACAGGGGTCGCCAGCCCCAGCATTTT.

The chain recombines TRBV5-6 with TRBJ2-3; 10 bases are shared with TRBD1. The junction had 5 bases not matched to a gene; V was cut back by 4 bases and J by 0 bases. The CDR3 spans 16 residues. Germline V gene data show CDR1 as SGHDT and CDR2 as YYEEEE. In DNA form, the CDR3 reads TGTGCCAGCAGCCCCGCGGGACAGGGGAGCACAGATACGCAGTATTTT. Its translation: CASSPAGQGSTDTQYF.

This chain links TRBV5-6 with TRBJ1-5, with 10 bases that match TRBD1. The CDR3 is 17 residues long. V was pared by 2 bases and J by 3 bases, with 8 bases of the junction left unmatched. From germline, CDR1 is SGHDT and CDR2 YYEEEE. DNA for the CDR3: TGTGCCAGCAGCTTTTCGGGACAGGGGCCTTACAATCAGCCCCAGCATTTT. Translated, it gives CASSFSGQGPYNQPQHF.

The V call is TRBV28, the J call TRBJ1-6, with 12 bases that match TRBD1. Looked up from germline, CDR1 is MDHEN and CDR2 is SYDVKM. The length of the CDR3 is 15 residues. V shed 5 bases, J shed 10 bases, and the junction held 6 bases outside the gene matches. As DNA, the CDR3 is TGTGCCAGCAGTGGGGGACAGGGGGCAAAATCACCCCTCCACTTT. This sequence encodes CASSGGQGAKSPLHF.

The chain links TRBV20-1 to TRBJ2-7; D gene unclear. Per the germline V gene, CDR1 is DFQATT and CDR2 is SNEGSKA (reference sequence). The CDR3 has 11 amino acids. Trimming pared 5 bases from V and 7 bases from J, leaving 12 bases between. The CDR3 region has the DNA TGCAGTGCTGCAAAGCTAGAGGAGCAGTACTTC. This codes for CSAAKLEEQYF.

The CDR3 reads CASSQDRGGLETQYF. As DNA, the CDR3 is TGTGCCAGCAGCCAAGATCGCGGGGGCCTAGAGACCCAGTACTTC. The gene calls are TRBV4-2 and TRBJ2-5, with D tentatively TRBD2 (7 bases). The CDR3 is 15 residues long. The V gene's germline CDR1 is LGHNA and CDR2 YNFKEQ. Trimming cost V 0 bases and J 4 bases, with 12 bases left between them.

The chain is built from TRBV29-1 and TRBJ2-5; 7 bases line up with TRBD2. The assigned J gene may be wrong: the sequence end matches TRBJ2-7 better. CDR3 length: 15 residues. The V gene's germline CDR1 is SQVTM and CDR2 ANQGSEA. This chain's CDR3 is CSVATRLAAPYEQYF. The CDR3 DNA follows: TGCAGCGTTGCTACGAGGCTAGCGGCACCATACGAGCAGTACTTC.

The V and J genes are TRBV27 and TRBJ2-2, with a weak D call TRBD1 (6 bases). Deletions cut 8 bases from V and 4 bases from J, with 14 bases between. Per the germline V gene, CDR1 is MNHEY and CDR2 is SMNVEV (reference sequence). CDR3 length: 14 residues. The CDR3 region is CASALTGFTGELFF. The CDR3 bases are TGTGCCAGCGCTTTAACAGGGTTCACCGGGGAGCTGTTTTTT.

The chain carries TRBV6-1 and TRBJ2-7; TRBD1 matches at 9 bases. CDR1 is MNHNS, CDR2 SASEGT, per germline. Trimming removed 6 bases from V and 0 bases from J; junction bases left unmatched: 6. This CDR3 contains 15 residues. For the CDR3, the DNA is TGTGCCAGCAGGAAAGACAGGGGGAGCTCCTACGAGCAGTACTTC. It yields the protein CASRKDRGSSYEQYF.

The rearrangement links TRBV27 to TRBJ2-7; 12 nucleotides line up with TRBD2. V gave up 6 bases and J gave up 4 bases; unmatched junction bases: 4. The CDR3 is made up of 14 amino acids. Germline V lookup: CDR1 MNHEY, CDR2 SMNVEV (reference sequence). CDR3 amino acids: CASSQTSGGYEQYF. CDR3 in DNA: TGTGCCAGCAGCCAGACTAGCGGGGGATACGAGCAGTACTTC.

The V and J genes are TRBV30 and TRBJ2-7, with 8 bases identical to TRBD1. This CDR3 spans 13 amino acids. V lost 4 bases to trimming and J lost 3 bases; unmatched junction nucleotides: 5. Germline V gene sequence: CDR1 GTSNPN, CDR2 SVGIG (reference sequence). In DNA form, the CDR3 reads TGTGCCTGGACGGGGACAGGTGTCTACGAGCAGTACTTC. Protein: CAWTGTGVYEQYF.

The chain couples TRBV27 to TRBJ2-7, with D perhaps TRBD2 (6 bases). The V end was cut by 8 bases, the J end by 4 bases, with 18 bases between. Germline values: CDR1 MNHEY, CDR2 SMNVEV (reference sequence). This CDR3 comprises 14 residues. CDR3 nucleotides: TGTGCCAGCTACTCCCGGGACTCCGAATACGAGCAGTACTTC. Amino acids: CASYSRDSEYEQYF.

V gene TRBV9 combines with J gene TRBJ2-7; 8 bases are a match to TRBD1. The CDR3 extends over 14 amino acids. CDR1 and CDR2 from the germline V gene are SGDLS and YYNGEE. Trimming at V came to 3 bases and at J to 3 bases, leaving 5 bases not matched to a gene. The CDR3 reads CASSAGTGYYEQYF. The CDR3 DNA reads TGTGCCAGCAGCGCCGGGACAGGATACTACGAGCAGTACTTC.

The rearrangement joins TRBV19 to TRBJ2-7, with a weak D call TRBD1 (6 bases). The CDR3 sequence is 12 residues long. Trimming took 6 bases from V and 2 from J, leaving 8 bases between them. CDR1 is LNHDA and CDR2 is SQIVND in the germline V gene (reference sequence). Written as DNA, the CDR3 is TGTGCCAGTAGGGACAGTACCTACGAGCAGTACTTC. Amino acid sequence: CASRDSTYEQYF.